Presented here are 17 T cell receptor beta chains from one specimen sequenced in a study of T cell repertoires in ileal Crohn's disease. Measured with immunoSEQ multiplex PCR; TCRdb has only the in-frame clones, and not every one. This table has approximately 13,000 clones, approximately 80% appearing once. Time point denoted: inflamed ileum from the surgical specimen. Sequencing was performed on ileal tissue. These receptors were collected from an adult with Crohn's disease.

The J gene is TRBJ2-1, the V gene TRBV5-4; the D call may be TRBD1 or TRBD2 (5 bases each). The V gene lost 4 bases and the J gene lost 8 bases, with 10 bases spanning the gap. The CDR3 loop spans 12 amino acids. Germline values: CDR1 SGHNT, CDR2 YYREEE (reference sequence). The CDR3 region is CASSPTGHEQFF. The CDR3 DNA reads TGTGCCAGCAGCCCCACGGGACATGAGCAGTTCTTC.

In DNA form, the CDR3 reads TGTGCCATTAAAAACCGGGACAGAGATTTCTATGGCTACACCTTC. Translation gives CAIKNRDRDFYGYTF. The chain carries TRBV6-1 and TRBJ1-2, with 7 bases lining up with TRBD1. Germline trimming cut 10 bases from V and 4 bases from J; bases unmatched to any gene: 15. Looked up from germline, CDR1 is MNHNS and CDR2 is SASEGT. The CDR3 spans 15 residues.

The chain carries TRBV7-9 and TRBJ2-7, with D unresolved. The V gene's germline CDR1 is SEHNR and CDR2 FQNEAQ (reference sequence). There are 13 residues in the CDR3. With 1 base removed from V and 5 bases from J, the gap between germline ends came to 9 bases. CDR3: CASSLGQANEQYF. CDR3 DNA sequence: TGTGCCAGCAGCTTAGGTCAGGCGAACGAGCAGTACTTC.

The J gene is TRBJ1-1, the V gene TRBV5-6; D is unclear. The CDR3 totals 13 residues. Deletions cut 2 bases from V and 1 base from J, with 6 bases between. Germline CDR1 reads SGHDT; CDR2 reads YYEEEE. The CDR3 here is CASSLGPNTEAFF. The CDR3 nucleotides are TGTGCCAGCAGCTTAGGACCGAACACTGAAGCTTTCTTT.

The chain carries TRBV30 and TRBJ1-2; D uncertain. V lost 0 bases, J lost 6 bases, and 17 bases lay in between. CDR3 size: 15 residues. CDR1 and CDR2 (germline): GTSNPN, SVGIG (reference sequence). DNA of the CDR3: TGTGCCTGGAGTGTCGGATCCGGGCCGCAAAATGGCTACACCTTC. Its translation: CAWSVGSGPQNGYTF.

This chain connects TRBV7-8 to TRBJ1-3; D gene uncertain. V was shortened by 1 base and J by 6 bases, with 7 bases between the two germline ends. This CDR3 has 13 residues. Germline values: CDR1 SGHVS, CDR2 FQNEAQ. The CDR3 sequence is CASSLDRENTIYF. CDR3 DNA sequence: TGTGCCAGCAGCTTAGACAGAGAAAACACCATATATTTT.

V and J are TRBV30 and TRBJ2-7; D may be TRBD2 (6 bases). The V and J ends lost 3 bases and 12 bases respectively, with 21 bases between them. Germline V gene sequence: CDR1 GTSNPN, CDR2 SVGIG (reference sequence). The CDR3 has 13 amino acids. The CDR3 is CAWSPARDTGRYF. The CDR3 DNA follows: TGTGCCTGGAGCCCTGCCCGGGATACCGGGAGGTACTTC.

The V call is TRBV7-8, the J call TRBJ2-3, with 7 positions matching TRBD1. The trim removed 4 bases at V and 3 bases at J, leaving 10 bases unmatched. The length of the CDR3 is 16 residues. CDR1 is SGHVS and CDR2 is FQNEAQ in the germline V gene. In nucleotides, the CDR3 is TGTGCCAGCAGCTCGGAAGGGACAGCCGAAACAGATACGCAGTATTTT. This translates into CASSSEGTAETDTQYF. Looking up the rest from reference TRBV7-8 and TRBJ2-3 gives the full variable domain: GAGVSQSPRYKVAKRGQDVALRCDPISGHVSLFWYQQALGQGPEFLTYFQNEAQLDKSGLPSDRFFAERPEGSVSTLKIQRTQQEDSAVYLCASSSEGTAETDTQYFGPGTRLTVL.

This chain links TRBV10-3 with TRBJ2-7; TRBD1 matches at 10 bases. Germline V gene lookup returns CDR1 ENHRY and CDR2 SYGVKD. There are 17 residues in the CDR3. V shed 4 bases, J shed 1 base, and the junction held 10 bases outside the gene matches. CDR3 loop: CAISVSLPGQGSYEQYF. CDR3 in DNA: TGTGCCATCAGTGTGTCCTTACCGGGACAGGGGTCCTACGAGCAGTACTTC.

This chain links TRBV6-1 with TRBJ2-7; no definite D call. The CDR3 length is 15 residues. Trimming cost V 8 bases and J 0 bases, with 17 bases left between them. CDR1 and CDR2 (germline): MNHNS, SASEGT. The CDR3 loop reads CASDHGKGSSYEQYF. DNA of the CDR3: TGTGCCAGCGACCACGGTAAGGGAAGCTCCTACGAGCAGTACTTC.

J is TRBJ1-1 and V is TRBV7-9; weak D call: TRBD1 (5 bases). Per the germline V gene, CDR1 is SEHNR and CDR2 is FQNEAQ (reference sequence). The CDR3 covers 17 residues. V was cut by 1 base and J by 1 base, with 16 bases left in between. For the CDR3, the DNA is TGTGCCAGCAGCTTAGGCGGTCTCAGGGCTTCGAACACTGAAGCTTTCTTT. Its protein product is CASSLGGLRASNTEAFF.

The rearrangement uses TRBV6-4 and TRBJ1-1; TRBD1 is a possible D gene (5 bases). V lost 1 base to trimming and J lost 0 bases, with 21 bases between them. The V gene's germline CDR1 is MRHNA and CDR2 SNTAGT. The CDR3 runs to 19 residues. The CDR3 reads CASSDLGPGNSVMNTEAFF. The CDR3 bases are TGTGCCAGCAGTGACTTGGGACCGGGGAATTCCGTTATGAACACTGAAGCTTTCTTT.

This sequence joins TRBV6-1 and TRBJ2-3, with 8 bases matching TRBD2. Trimming took 0 bases from V and 2 from J; bases not matched to a gene: 19. The CDR3 sequence is 21 residues long. From germline, CDR1 is MNHNS and CDR2 SASEGT. The CDR3 protein is CASSEAVLHMGLVGITDTQYF. The CDR3 DNA reads TGTGCCAGCAGTGAAGCAGTCCTCCATATGGGACTAGTAGGAATCACAGATACGCAGTATTTT.

This chain links TRBV6-6 with TRBJ1-5, with TRBD1 matching over 7 bases. Per the germline V gene, CDR1 is MNHNY and CDR2 is SVGAGI (reference sequence). This CDR3 has 13 amino acids. V lost 8 bases and J lost 4; bases outside the gene matches: 5. CDR3 bases: TGTGCCAGCTCCAGGGGACAGAATCAGCCCCAGCATTTT. Translation gives CASSRGQNQPQHF.

V gene TRBV27 combines with J gene TRBJ1-2; D is possibly TRBD1 (6 bases). The V end was cut by 5 bases, the J end by 1 base, with 14 bases between. This CDR3 has 15 residues. From germline, CDR1 is MNHEY and CDR2 SMNVEV (reference sequence). CDR3 in DNA: TGTGCCAGCAGTCCGGACAGACAACTTAACTATGGCTACACCTTC. It is translated as CASSPDRQLNYGYTF.

The gene calls are TRBV18 and TRBJ1-5; D is uncertain. The germline gives CDR1 KGHSH, CDR2 LQKENI. CDR3 size: 16 residues. The V end was cut by 6 bases, the J end by 9 bases, with 24 bases between. The CDR3, as DNA: TGTGCCAGCTCCACCCGGAGCGGCCTTGATGGTCCGCCCCAGCATTTT. Its protein is CASSTRSGLDGPPQHF. Full variable domain (missing parts from reference TRBV18 and TRBJ1-5): NAGVMQNPRHLVRRRGQEARLRCSPMKGHSHVYWYRQLPEEGLKFMVYLQKENIIDESGMPKERFSAEFPKEGPSILRIQQVVRGDSAAYFCASSTRSGLDGPPQHFGDGTRLSIL.

The chain uses TRBV10-1 and TRBJ2-2; D may be TRBD1 (6 bases). CDR3 length: 14 residues. V shed 7 bases and J shed 6 bases, with 15 bases lying between them. The V gene's germline CDR1 is WNHNN and CDR2 SYGVQD (reference sequence). CDR3: CASTAGQFSGELFF. DNA of the CDR3: TGCGCCAGCACCGCCGGACAGTTCTCCGGGGAGCTGTTTTTT.